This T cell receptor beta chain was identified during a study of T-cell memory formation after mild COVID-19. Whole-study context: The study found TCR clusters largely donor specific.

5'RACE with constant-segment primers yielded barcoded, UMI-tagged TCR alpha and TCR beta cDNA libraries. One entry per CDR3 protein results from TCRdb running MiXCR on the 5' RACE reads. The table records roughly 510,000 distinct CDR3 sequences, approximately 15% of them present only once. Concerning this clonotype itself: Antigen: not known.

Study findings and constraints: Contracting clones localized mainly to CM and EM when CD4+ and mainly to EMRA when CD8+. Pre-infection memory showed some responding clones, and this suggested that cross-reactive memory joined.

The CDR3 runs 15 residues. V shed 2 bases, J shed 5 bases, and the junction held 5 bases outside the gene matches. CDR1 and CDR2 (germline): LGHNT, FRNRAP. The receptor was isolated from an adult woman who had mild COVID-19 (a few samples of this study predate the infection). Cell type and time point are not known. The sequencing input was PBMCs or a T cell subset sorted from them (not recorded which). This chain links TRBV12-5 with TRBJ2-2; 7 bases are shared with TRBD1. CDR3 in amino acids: CASGLRQGWTGELFF. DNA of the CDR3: TGTGCTAGTGGTTTGCGACAGGGTTGGACCGGGGAGCTGTTTTTT.